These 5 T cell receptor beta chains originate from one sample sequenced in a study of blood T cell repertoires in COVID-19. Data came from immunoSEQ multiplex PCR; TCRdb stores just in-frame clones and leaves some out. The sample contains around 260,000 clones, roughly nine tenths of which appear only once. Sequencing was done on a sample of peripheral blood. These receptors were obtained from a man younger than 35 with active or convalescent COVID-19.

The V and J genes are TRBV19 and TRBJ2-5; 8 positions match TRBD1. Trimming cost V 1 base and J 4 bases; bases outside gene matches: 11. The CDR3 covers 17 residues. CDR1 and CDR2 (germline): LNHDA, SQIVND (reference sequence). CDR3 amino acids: CASSIAHSPGGVETQYF. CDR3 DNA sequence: TGTGCCAGTAGTATAGCCCACTCACCAGGGGGCGTAGAGACCCAGTACTTC.

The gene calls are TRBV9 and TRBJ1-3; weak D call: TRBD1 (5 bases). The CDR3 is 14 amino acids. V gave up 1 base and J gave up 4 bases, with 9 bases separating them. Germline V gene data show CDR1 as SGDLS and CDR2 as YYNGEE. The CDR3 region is CASSVQGRGNTIYF. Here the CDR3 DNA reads TGTGCCAGCAGCGTACAGGGTCGGGGAAACACCATATATTTT. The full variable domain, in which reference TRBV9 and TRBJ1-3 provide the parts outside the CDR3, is DSGVTQTPKHLITATGQRVTLRCSPRSGDLSVYWYQQSLDQGLQFLIQYYNGEERAKGNILERFSAQQFPDLHSELNLSSLELGDSALYFCASSVQGRGNTIYFGEGSWLTVV.

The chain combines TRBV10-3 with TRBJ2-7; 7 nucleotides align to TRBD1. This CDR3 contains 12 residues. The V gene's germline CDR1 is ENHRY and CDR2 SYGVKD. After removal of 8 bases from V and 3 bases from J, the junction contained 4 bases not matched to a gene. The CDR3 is CAIGTANYEQYF. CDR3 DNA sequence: TGTGCCATCGGGACAGCAAACTACGAGCAGTACTTC.

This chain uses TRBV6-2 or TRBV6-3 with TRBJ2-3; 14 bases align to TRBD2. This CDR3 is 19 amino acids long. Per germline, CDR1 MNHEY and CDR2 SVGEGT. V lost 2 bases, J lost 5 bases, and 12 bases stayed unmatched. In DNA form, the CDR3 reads TGTGCCAGCAGTTACAGGACCCGACTAGCGGGAGGGCCGGGAGATACGCAGTATTTT. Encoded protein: CASSYRTRLAGGPGDTQYF.

DNA for the CDR3: TGTGCCAGCAGCATCCCCCGGGACAGGGCCAACACCATATATTTT. Amino acids: CASSIPRDRANTIYF. The chain recombines TRBV7-2 with TRBJ1-3; 9 bases match TRBD1. Per germline, CDR1 SGHTA and CDR2 FQGNSA. V dropped 5 bases and J dropped 7; count of bases not matched to a gene: 9. The CDR3 contains 15 residues.